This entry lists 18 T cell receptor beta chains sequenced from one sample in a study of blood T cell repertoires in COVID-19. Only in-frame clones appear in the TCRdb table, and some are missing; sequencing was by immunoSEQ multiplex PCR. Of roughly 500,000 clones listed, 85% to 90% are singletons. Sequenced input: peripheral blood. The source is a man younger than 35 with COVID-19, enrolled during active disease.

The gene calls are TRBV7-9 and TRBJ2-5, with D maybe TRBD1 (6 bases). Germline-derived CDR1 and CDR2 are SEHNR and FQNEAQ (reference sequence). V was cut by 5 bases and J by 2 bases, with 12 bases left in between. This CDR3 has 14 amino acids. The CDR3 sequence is CASSPGQFQETQYF. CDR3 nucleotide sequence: TGTGCCAGCAGCCCCGGACAGTTTCAAGAGACCCAGTACTTC.

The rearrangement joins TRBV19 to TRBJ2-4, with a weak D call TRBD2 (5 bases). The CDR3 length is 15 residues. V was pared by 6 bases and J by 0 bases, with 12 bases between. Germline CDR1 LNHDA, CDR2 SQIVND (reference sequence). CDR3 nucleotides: TGTGCCAGTAGGCGGGCTGCACTAGCCAAAAACATTCAGTACTTC. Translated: CASRRAALAKNIQYF.

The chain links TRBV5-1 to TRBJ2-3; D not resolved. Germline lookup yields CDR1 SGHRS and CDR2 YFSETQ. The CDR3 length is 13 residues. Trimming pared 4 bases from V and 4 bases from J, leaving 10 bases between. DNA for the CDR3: TGCGCCAGCAGCCCACTTTCCCCAGATACGCAGTATTTT. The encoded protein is CASSPLSPDTQYF. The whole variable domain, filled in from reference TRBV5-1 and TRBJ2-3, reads KAGVTQTPRYLIKTRGQQVTLSCSPISGHRSVSWYQQTPGQGLQFLFEYFSETQRNKGNFPGRFSGRQFSNSRSEMNVSTLELGDSALYLCASSPLSPDTQYFGPGTRLTVL.

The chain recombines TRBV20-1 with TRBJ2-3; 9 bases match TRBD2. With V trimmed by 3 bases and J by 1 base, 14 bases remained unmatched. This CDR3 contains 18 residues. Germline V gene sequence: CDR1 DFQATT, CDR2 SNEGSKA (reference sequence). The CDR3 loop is CSASRYEKGTSRTDTQYF. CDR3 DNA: TGCAGTGCTAGTAGATATGAGAAGGGGACTAGCCGCACAGATACGCAGTATTTT.

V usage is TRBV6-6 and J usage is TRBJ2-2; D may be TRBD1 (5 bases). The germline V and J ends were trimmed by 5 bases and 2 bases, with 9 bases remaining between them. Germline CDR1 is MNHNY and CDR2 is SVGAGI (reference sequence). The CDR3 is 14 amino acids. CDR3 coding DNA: TGTGCCAGCAGTACGCGGACAAACACCGGGGAGCTGTTTTTT. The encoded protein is CASSTRTNTGELFF.

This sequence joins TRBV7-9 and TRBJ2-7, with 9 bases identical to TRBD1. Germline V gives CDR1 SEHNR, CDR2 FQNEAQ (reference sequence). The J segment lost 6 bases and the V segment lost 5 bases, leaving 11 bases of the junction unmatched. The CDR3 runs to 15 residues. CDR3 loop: CASSQVTGGSGEQYF. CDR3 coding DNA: TGTGCCAGCAGCCAAGTCACAGGGGGCTCGGGCGAGCAGTACTTC.

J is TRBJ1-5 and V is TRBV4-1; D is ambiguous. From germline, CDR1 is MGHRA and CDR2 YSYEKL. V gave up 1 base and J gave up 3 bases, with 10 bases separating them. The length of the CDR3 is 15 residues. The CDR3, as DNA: TGCGCCAGCAGCCAAGTATCGGGGATCAATCAGCCCCAGCATTTT. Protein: CASSQVSGINQPQHF.

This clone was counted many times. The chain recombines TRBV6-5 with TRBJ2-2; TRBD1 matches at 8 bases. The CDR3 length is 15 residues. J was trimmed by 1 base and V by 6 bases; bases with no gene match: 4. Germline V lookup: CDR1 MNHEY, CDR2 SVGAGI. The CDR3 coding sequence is TGTGCCAGCAGCTATGGACAGGGGAACACCGGGGAGCTGTTTTTT. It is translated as CASSYGQGNTGELFF.

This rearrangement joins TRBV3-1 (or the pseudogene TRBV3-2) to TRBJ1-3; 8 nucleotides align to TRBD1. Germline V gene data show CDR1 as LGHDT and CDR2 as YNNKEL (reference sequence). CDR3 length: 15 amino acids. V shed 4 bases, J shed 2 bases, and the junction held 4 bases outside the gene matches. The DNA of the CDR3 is TGTGCCAGCAGCCGGACAGGGACGACTGGAAACACCATATATTTT. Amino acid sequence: CASSRTGTTGNTIYF.

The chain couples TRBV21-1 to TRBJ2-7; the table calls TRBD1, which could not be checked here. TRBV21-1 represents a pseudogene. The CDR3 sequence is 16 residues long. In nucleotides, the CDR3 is TGTGCCAGCAGCCGCGCTCTCCCGGGACAGGCCTACGAGCAGTACTTC. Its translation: CASSRALPGQAYEQYF.

The CDR3: CASTHAPGTGTSPLHF. The CDR3 nucleotides are TGTGCCAGTACTCACGCTCCCGGGACAGGGACTTCACCCCTCCACTTT. V and J are TRBV19 and TRBJ1-6, with 9 bases identical to TRBD1. V lost 7 bases to trimming and J lost 9 bases; unmatched junction nucleotides: 13. Germline V gene data show CDR1 as LNHDA and CDR2 as SQIVND (reference sequence). This CDR3 is 16 amino acids long.

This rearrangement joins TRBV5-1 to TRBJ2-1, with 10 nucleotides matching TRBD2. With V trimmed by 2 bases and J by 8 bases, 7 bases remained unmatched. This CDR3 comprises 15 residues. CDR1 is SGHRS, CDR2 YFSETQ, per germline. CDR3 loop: CASSFWTSGSHEQFF. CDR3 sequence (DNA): TGCGCCAGCAGCTTCTGGACTAGCGGCAGTCATGAGCAGTTCTTC.

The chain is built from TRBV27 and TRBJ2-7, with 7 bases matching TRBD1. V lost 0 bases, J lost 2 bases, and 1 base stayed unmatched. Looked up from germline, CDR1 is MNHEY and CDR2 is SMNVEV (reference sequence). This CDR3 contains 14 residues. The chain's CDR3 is CASSLSTGTYEQYF. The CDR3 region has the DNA TGTGCCAGCAGTTTATCGACAGGGACCTACGAGCAGTACTTC.

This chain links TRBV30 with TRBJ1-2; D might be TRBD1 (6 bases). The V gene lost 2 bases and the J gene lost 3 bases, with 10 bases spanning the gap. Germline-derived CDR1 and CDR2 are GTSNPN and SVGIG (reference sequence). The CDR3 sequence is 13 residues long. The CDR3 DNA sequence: TGTGCCTGGAGTTGGGGGGGCGACTATGGCTACACCTTC. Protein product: CAWSWGGDYGYTF.

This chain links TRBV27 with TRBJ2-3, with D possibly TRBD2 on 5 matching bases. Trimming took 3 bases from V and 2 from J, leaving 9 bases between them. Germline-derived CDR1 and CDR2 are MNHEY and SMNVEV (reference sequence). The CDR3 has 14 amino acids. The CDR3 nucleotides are TGTGCCAGCAGTTTCGAGGGAACCACAGATACGCAGTATTTT. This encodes CASSFEGTTDTQYF.

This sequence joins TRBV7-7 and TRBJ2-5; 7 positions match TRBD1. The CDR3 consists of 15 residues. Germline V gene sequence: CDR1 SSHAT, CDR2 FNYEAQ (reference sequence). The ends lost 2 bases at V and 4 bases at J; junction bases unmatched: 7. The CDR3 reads CASSLSRQGGETQYF. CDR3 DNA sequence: TGTGCCAGCAGCTTAAGCCGACAGGGTGGAGAGACCCAGTACTTC.

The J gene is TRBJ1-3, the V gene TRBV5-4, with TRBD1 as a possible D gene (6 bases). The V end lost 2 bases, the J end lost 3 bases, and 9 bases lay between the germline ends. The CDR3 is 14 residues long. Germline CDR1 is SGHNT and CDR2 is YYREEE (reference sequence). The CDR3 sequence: CASSFTGSGNTIYF. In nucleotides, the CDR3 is TGTGCCAGCAGCTTCACAGGGAGTGGAAACACCATATATTTT.

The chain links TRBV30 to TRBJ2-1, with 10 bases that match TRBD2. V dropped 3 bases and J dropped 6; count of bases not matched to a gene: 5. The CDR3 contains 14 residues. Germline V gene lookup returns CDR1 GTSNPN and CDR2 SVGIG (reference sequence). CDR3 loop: CAWRFSGRVNEQFF. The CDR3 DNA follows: TGTGCCTGGAGGTTCAGCGGGAGGGTCAATGAGCAGTTCTTC.